This entry describes one T cell receptor beta chain. Per the original methods: The assay estimated nucleated cells by amplifying reference gene primers. Assay: immunoSEQ multiplex PCR; the TCRdb copy retains only in-frame clones and omits some. The DNA was the basis for D and trimming; V, J and clone size are from that table. This sample carries tens of thousands of clones, 90% to 95% of them seen once, and the ten largest clones take approximately 41%. This record belongs to a study of blood T cell repertoires in COVID-19. In the study overall: Samples representing acute and convalescent COVID-19 were sourced from the United States, Italy and Spain. T cells, B-cell-depleted T cells, or PBMCs supplied cDNA or gDNA.

The source is a man aged 60 to 75 with active or convalescent COVID-19. The sequencing sample was made of peripheral blood.

The CDR3 bases are TGCGCCAGCAGCTTAACTCCGGGAGGGTCGAACACTGAAGCTTTCTTT. Amino acids: CASSLTPGGSNTEAFF. This chain uses TRBV5-1 with TRBJ1-1; no definite D call. The germline CDR1 and CDR2 sequences are SGHRS and YFSETQ. CDR3 size: 16 residues. V lost 2 bases to trimming and J lost 1 base, with 15 bases between them.